This is a list of T cell receptor beta chains from one sample in a study of blood T cell repertoires in COVID-19. This table comes from immunoSEQ multiplex PCR, and its TCRdb copy is limited to in-frame clones, with some not included. Altogether fewer than 200,000 clones are present, roughly four fifths being singletons, with the ten largest covering roughly 1.9%. Sample: peripheral blood. The source is a woman of 80 years or more with acute or convalescent COVID-19. Both conserved end residues are part of each CDR3. The D gene is left open where the match is weak.

TRBJ1-2 | TRBV29-1 | - | CSVERRDEDGYTF
TRBJ2-3 | TRBV15 | TRBD2 | CATSRDNPGGPTDTQYF
TRBJ2-3 | TRBV19 | TRBD1 | CASSRTGPDTQYF
TRBJ2-7 | TRBV27 | TRBD2 | CASSLYSTGGPHEQYF
TRBJ2-1 | TRBV20-1 | TRBD2 | CSASSGGGLDEQFF
TRBJ2-7 | TRBV30 | - | CAWSVSLRFEQYF
TRBJ2-3 | TRBV3-1/TRBV3-2 | - | CASSQGVASFTDTQYF
TRBJ1-1 | TRBV5-1 | - | CASSLGGHANTEAFF
TRBJ1-1 | TRBV11-2 | - | CASTPSSEAFF
TRBJ1-4 | TRBV7-2 | TRBD1 | CASTLTGGYEKLFF
TRBJ1-1 | TRBV5-4 | TRBD1 | CASSPRGAWTEAFF
TRBJ1-4 | TRBV28 | TRBD1 | CASNSGQGVEKLFF
TRBJ2-7 | TRBV5-1 | TRBD2 | CASSLTSGSGNHEQYF
TRBJ2-3 | TRBV18 | TRBD1 | CASSRITGGGTDTQYF
TRBJ2-1 | TRBV27 | TRBD2 | CASSLFSGRAGNEQFF
TRBJ2-1 | TRBV6-5 | - | CASSYSYNNEQFF
TRBJ2-4 | TRBV12-3/TRBV12-4 | TRBD1 | CASSPGTGATF
TRBJ2-1 | TRBV6-4 | TRBD2 | CASSVLAGVRNEQFF
TRBJ2-1 | TRBV19 | - | CASSTWDSPMAYNEQFF
TRBJ2-5 | TRBV7-7 | TRBD2 | CASSLTSGGARETQYF
TRBJ2-7 | TRBV28 | TRBD1 | CASSLADREDYEQYF
TRBJ2-5 | TRBV18 | - | CASSPWGRGDPQTQYF